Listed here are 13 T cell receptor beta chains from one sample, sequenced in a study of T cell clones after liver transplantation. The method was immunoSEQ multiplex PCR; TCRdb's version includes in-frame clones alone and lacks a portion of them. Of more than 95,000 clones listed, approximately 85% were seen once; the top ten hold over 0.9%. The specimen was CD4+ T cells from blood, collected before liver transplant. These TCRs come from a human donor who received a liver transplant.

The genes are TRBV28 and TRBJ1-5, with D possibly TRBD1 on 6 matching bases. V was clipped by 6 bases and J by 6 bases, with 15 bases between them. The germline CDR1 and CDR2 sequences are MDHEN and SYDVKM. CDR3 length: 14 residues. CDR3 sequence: CASRGGGSGQPQHF. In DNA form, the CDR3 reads TGTGCCAGCAGGGGCGGGGGCAGTGGTCAGCCCCAGCATTTT. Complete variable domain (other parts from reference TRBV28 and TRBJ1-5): DVKVTQSSRYLVKRTGEKVFLECVQDMDHENMFWYRQDPGLGLRLIYFSYDVKMKEKGDIPEGYSVSREKKERFSLILESASTNQTSMYLCASRGGGSGQPQHFGDGTRLSIL.

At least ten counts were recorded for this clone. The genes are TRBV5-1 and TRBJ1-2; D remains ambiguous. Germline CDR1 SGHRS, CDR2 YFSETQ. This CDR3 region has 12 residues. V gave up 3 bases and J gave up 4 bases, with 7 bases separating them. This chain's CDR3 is CASSYDGYGYTF. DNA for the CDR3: TGCGCCAGCAGCTACGACGGCTATGGCTACACCTTC.

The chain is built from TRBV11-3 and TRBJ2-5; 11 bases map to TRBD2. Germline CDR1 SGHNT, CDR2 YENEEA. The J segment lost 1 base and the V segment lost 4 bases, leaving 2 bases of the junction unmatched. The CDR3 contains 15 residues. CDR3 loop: CASSSGLAVQETQYF. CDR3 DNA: TGTGCCAGCAGCTCGGGACTAGCGGTCCAAGAGACCCAGTACTTC.

Here the CDR3 reads CASGLDSLGEQYF. The CDR3 nucleotides are TGTGCTAGTGGTTTGGACTCATTGGGCGAGCAGTACTTC. This chain links TRBV12-5 with TRBJ2-7; D is uncertain. CDR3 length equals 13 residues. The V end lost 1 base, the J end lost 6 bases, and 10 bases lay between the germline ends. Germline loops: CDR1 LGHNT, CDR2 FRNRAP.

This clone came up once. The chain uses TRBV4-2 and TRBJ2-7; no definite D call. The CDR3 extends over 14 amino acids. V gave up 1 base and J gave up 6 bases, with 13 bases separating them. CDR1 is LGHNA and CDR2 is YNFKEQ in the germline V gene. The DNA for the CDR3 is TGTGCCAGCAGCCAAGGGCCCTTAAATAGCGAGCAGTACTTC. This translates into CASSQGPLNSEQYF.

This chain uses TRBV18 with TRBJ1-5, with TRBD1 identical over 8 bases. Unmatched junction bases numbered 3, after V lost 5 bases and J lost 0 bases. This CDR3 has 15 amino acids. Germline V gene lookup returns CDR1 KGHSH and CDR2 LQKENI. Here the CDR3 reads CASSEGTGSNQPQHF. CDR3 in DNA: TGTGCCAGCTCAGAAGGGACAGGTAGCAATCAGCCCCAGCATTTT.

The CDR3 coding sequence is TGTGCCAGCAGTCCTGGGGAGGGGGCGAGCTATGGCTACACCTTC. It codes for CASSPGEGASYGYTF. This chain links TRBV6-5 with TRBJ1-2; the match to TRBD1 covers 7 bases. The junction had 10 bases not matched to a gene; V was cut back by 5 bases and J by 4 bases. Looked up from germline, CDR1 is MNHEY and CDR2 is SVGAGI. The CDR3 extends over 15 amino acids.

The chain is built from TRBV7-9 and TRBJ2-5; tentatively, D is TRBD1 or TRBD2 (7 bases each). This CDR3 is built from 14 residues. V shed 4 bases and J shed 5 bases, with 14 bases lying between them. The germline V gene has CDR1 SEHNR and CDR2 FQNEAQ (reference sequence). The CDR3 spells CASSSDREGETQYF. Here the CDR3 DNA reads TGTGCCAGCAGCTCAGACAGGGAGGGCGAGACCCAGTACTTC.

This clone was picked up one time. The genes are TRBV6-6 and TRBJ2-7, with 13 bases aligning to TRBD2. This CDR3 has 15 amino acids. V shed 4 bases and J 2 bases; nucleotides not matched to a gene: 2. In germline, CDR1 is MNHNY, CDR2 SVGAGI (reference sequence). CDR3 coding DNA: TGTGCCAGCAGTTCCACTAGCGGGAGGGCCTACGAGCAGTACTTC. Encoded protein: CASSSTSGRAYEQYF.

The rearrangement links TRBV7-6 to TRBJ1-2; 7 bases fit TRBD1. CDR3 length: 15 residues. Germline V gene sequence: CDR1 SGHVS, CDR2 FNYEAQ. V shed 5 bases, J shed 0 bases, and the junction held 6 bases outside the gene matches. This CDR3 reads CASSRTGEANYGYTF. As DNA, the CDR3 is TGTGCCAGCAGCCGAACAGGGGAAGCTAACTATGGCTACACCTTC.

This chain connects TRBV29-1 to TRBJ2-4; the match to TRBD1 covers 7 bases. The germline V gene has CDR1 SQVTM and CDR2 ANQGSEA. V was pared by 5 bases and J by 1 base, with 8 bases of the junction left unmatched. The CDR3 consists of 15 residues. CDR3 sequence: CSVRDSGAAKNIQYF. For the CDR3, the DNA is TGCAGCGTTCGGGACAGCGGAGCGGCCAAAAACATTCAGTACTTC.

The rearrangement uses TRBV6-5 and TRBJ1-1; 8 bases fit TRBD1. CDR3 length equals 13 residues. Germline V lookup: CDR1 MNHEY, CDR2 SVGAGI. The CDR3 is CASNDRGNTEAFF. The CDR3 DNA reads TGTGCTTCTAATGACAGGGGGAACACTGAAGCTTTCTTT.

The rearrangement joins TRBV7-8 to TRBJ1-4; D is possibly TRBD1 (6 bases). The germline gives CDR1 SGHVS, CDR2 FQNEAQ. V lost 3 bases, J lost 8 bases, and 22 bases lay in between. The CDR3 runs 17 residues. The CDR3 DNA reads TGTGCCAGCAGCTTCAGGAAACAGGGTCTAGTGAGGGAAAAACTGTTTTTT. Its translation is CASSFRKQGLVREKLFF.